This record covers a single TCR beta chain. This specimen comes from a study of blood T cell repertoires in COVID-19. In the study overall: Some COVID-19 samples were acute and others convalescent; all came from the United States, Italy and Spain. In each case, the material was cDNA or gDNA derived from T cells, B-cell-depleted T cells, or PBMCs.

Original methodology: Cell counts per sample came from amplifying reference gene primers. Produced via immunoSEQ multiplex PCR; TCRdb's table is partial and in-frame only. Clone size and the V and J calls come from that table; the DNA yielded D and trimming. Of 110,000 or so clones listed, approximately 81% are singletons. Germline CDR1 MNHEY, CDR2 SVGEGT. The CDR3 contains 16 residues. V shed 6 bases and J 4 bases; nucleotides not matched to a gene: 5. The chain is built from TRBV6-2 or TRBV6-3 and TRBJ2-2, with TRBD2 identical over 13 bases. The sequenced sample consisted of peripheral blood. The TCR originated in a human donor in a cohort sampled during active COVID-19. The CDR3 DNA follows: TGTGCCAGCAGCATACTAGCGGGGGGGCCCACCGGGGAGCTGTTTTTT. This encodes CASSILAGGPTGELFF.